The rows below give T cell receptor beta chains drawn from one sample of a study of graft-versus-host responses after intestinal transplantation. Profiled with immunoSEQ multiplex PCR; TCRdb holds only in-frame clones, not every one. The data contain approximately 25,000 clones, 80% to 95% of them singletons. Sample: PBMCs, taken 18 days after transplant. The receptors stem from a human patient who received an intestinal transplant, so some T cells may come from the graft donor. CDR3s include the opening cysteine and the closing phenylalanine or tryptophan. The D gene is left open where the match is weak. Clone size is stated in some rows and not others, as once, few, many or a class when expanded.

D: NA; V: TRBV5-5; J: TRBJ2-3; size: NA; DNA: TGTGCCAGCAGCTTGGTCGCGCAGTCGGGGTTTGATACGCAGTATTTT; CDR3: CASSLVAQSGFDTQYF
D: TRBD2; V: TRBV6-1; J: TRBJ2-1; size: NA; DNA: TGTGCCAGCAAAGTCGGACTAGCGGGGAATGAGCAGTTCTTC; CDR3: CASKVGLAGNEQFF
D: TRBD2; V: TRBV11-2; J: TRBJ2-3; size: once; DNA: TGTGCCAGCAGCTTAGACTCGGGAGGAAATACGCAGTATTTT; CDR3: CASSLDSGGNTQYF
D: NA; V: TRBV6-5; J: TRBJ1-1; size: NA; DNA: TGTGCCAGCAGTTTCGATAGGGGCACTGAAGCTTTCTTT; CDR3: CASSFDRGTEAFF
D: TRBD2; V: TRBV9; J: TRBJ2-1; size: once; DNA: TGTGCCAGCAGTCTTTACGGGACTAGCTTCTTAAGCTCCTACAATGAGCAGTTCTTC; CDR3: CASSLYGTSFLSSYNEQFF
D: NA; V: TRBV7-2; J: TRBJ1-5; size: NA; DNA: TGTGCCAGCAGCTTAGTAGAAGGGGCTTATAGCAATCAGCCCCAGCATTTT; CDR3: CASSLVEGAYSNQPQHF
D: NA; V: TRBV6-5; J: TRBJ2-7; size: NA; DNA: TGTGCCAGCAGTTACTCGGACATTTCCGAGCAGTACTTC; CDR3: CASSYSDISEQYF
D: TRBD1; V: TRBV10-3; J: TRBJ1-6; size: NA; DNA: TGTGCCATCAGTGAGCCCACAGGGGGCCTGGTTAATTCACCCCTCCACTTT; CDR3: CAISEPTGGLVNSPLHF
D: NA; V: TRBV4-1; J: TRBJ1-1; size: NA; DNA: TGCGCCAGCAGCCGATCACAAGGAGGGAGCACTGAAGCTTTCTTT; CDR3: CASSRSQGGSTEAFF
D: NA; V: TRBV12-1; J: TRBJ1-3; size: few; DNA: TGTGCCAGCAGCTCCCCCGCGACAGGGAGGGGAAACACCATATATTTT; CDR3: CASSSPATGRGNTIYF
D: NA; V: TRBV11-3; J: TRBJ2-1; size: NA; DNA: TGTGCCAGCAGCTCCCCCGGGGATTCCTACAATGAGCAGTTCTTC; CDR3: CASSSPGDSYNEQFF
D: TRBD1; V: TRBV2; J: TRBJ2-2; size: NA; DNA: TGTGCCAGCAGTGAGTCGGTAGGGGGCCCCGGGGAGCTGTTTTTT; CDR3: CASSESVGGPGELFF
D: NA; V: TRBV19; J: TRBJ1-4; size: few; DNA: TGTGCCAGTAGTCCGTCAGAACGCGGTCGTCAGGATGAAAAACTGTTTTTT; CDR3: CASSPSERGRQDEKLFF
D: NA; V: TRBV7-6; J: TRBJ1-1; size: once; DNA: TGTGCCAGCAGCCCGGGTCAGGGGTATGAAGCTTTCTTT; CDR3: CASSPGQGYEAFF
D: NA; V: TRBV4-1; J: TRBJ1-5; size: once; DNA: TGCGCCAGCAGCCATCCGGGGGAGGGTCAGCCCCAGCATTTT; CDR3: CASSHPGEGQPQHF
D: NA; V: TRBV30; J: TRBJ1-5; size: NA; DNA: TGTGCCTGGAGTGTAGGTCTGGGCAATCAGCCCCAGCATTTT; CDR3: CAWSVGLGNQPQHF
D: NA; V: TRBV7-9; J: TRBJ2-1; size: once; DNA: TGTGCCAGCGATGATTGGGTGGATTGGGACAACTACAATGAGCAGTTCTTC; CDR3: CASDDWVDWDNYNEQFF
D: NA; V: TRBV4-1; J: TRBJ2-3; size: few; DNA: TGCGCCAGCAGCCCATTCCCGGAGGACGCTGTGCCAGATACGCAGTATTTT; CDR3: CASSPFPEDAVPDTQYF
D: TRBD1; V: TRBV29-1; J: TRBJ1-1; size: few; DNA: TGCAGCGGGACAGGGGAAATGAACACTGAAGCTTTCTTT; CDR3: CSGTGEMNTEAFF
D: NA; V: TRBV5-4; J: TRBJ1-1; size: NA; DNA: TGTGCCAGCAGCTTGGGTAACGGTAACACTGAAGCTTTCTTT; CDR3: CASSLGNGNTEAFF
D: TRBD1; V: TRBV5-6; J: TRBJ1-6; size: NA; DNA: TGTGCCAGCAGCTGGGGGACAGGCTGGGGCAATTCACCCCTCCACTTT; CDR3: CASSWGTGWGNSPLHF
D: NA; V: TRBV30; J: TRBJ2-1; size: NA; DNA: TGTGCCTGGAGTGGGGGCAATGAGCAGTTCTTC; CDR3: CAWSGGNEQFF
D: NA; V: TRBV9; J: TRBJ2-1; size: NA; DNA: TGTGCCAGCAGCGTAGCTCAGGGGTGGAATGAGCAGTTCTTC; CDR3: CASSVAQGWNEQFF
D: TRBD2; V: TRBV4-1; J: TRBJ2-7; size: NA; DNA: TGCGCCAGCAGCCAAGAGTCGTCCAGCGGGGCGTCCTGGGAGCAGTACTTC; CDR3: CASSQESSSGASWEQYF
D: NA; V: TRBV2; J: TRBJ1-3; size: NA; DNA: TGTGCCAGCAGTGAAGTCTTGGGAGCTGGAAACACCATATATTTT; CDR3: CASSEVLGAGNTIYF
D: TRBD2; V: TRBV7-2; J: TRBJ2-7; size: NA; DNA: TGTGCCAGCGACCCAATAGCGGGGAACTTCTACGAGCAGTACTTC; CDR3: CASDPIAGNFYEQYF
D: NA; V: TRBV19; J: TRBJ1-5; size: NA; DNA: TGTGCCAGTAGTATAGCTGGACAGAGGAATCAGCCCCAGCATTTT; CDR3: CASSIAGQRNQPQHF
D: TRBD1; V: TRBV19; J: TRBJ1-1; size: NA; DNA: TGTGCCAGTAGTATTAAAGGGGGCGCGACTGAAGCTTTCTTT; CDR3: CASSIKGGATEAFF
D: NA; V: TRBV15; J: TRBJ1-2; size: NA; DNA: TGTGCCACCAGCAGAGAGGGTCCAGCTAACTATGGCTACACCTTC; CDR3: CATSREGPANYGYTF
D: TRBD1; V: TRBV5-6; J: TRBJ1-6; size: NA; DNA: TGTGCCAGCAGCTCTACAGGGGAATTTATTAATTCACCCCTCCACTTT; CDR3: CASSSTGEFINSPLHF
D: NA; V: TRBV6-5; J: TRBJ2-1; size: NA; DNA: TGTGCCAGCAACGATTACAATGAGCAGTTCTTC; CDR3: CASNDYNEQFF
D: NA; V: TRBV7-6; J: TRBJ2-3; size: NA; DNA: TGTGCCAGCAGCTCGGCGGGGTCCGGGGATACGCAGTATTTT; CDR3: CASSSAGSGDTQYF
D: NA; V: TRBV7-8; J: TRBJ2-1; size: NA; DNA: TGTGCCAGCAGCTTAGTATCAGGAAGAACCTACAATGAGCAGTTCTTC; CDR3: CASSLVSGRTYNEQFF
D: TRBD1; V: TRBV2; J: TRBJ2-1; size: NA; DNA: TGTGCCAGCAGCCCCGACAGGGCAGGGTACAATGAGCAGTTCTTC; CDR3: CASSPDRAGYNEQFF
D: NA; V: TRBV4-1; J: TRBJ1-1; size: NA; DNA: TGCGCCAGCAGCCGAGGCACTGAAGCTTTCTTT; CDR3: CASSRGTEAFF